Included here is one T cell receptor beta chain sequence, with context. The data were obtained in a study of blood T cell repertoires in COVID-19. Study as a whole: The United States, Italy and Spain supplied acute and convalescent COVID-19 samples. PBMCs, B-cell-depleted T cells, or T cells were the source of the cDNA or gDNA that made up the material.

The CDR3 spans 13 residues. V was cut by 6 bases and J by 8 bases, with 15 bases left in between. Measured with immunoSEQ multiplex PCR; TCRdb has only the in-frame clones, and not every one. The sample yields 200,000 to 250,000 clones, 82% seen once. The chain carries TRBV12-3 or TRBV12-4 and TRBJ2-3; no clear D gene. This TCR derives from a woman of 80 years or more with acute or convalescent COVID-19. What was sequenced was peripheral blood. The CDR3: CASSTRSSGTQYF. The CDR3 DNA sequence: TGTGCCAGCAGCACCCGAAGCTCTGGTACGCAGTATTTT.